Following are 10 T cell receptor beta chains from one sample sequenced in a study of blood T cell repertoires in COVID-19 (TCRdb year 2020). Library preparation was by the immunoSEQ multiplex PCR assay. As stored in TCRdb, this immuneACCESS dataset retains in-frame rearrangements with V and J assigned. A fraction of the clones does not appear; measured against another copy, unresolved V genes explain less than half of the discrepancy, and the remainder lacks a known reason. This sample has 90,000 to 120,000 clones in its table, and less than 90% of those were observed once. 4.2% of the sample comes from the top ten. Sequenced material: peripheral blood. Receptors were obtained from a human donor in a cohort sampled during active COVID-19.

This clone was detected only a few times. The chain employs TRBV28 and TRBJ1-1; the match to TRBD1 covers 7 bases. This CDR3 region has 11 residues. The trim removed 11 bases at V and 5 bases at J, leaving 5 bases unmatched. Germline values: CDR1 MDHEN, CDR2 SYDVKM. CDR3 residues: CAAGTATEAFF. For the CDR3, the DNA is TGTGCCGCCGGGACAGCGACTGAAGCTTTCTTT.

V and J are TRBV5-4 and TRBJ2-5; possible D gene TRBD2, 5 bases. This CDR3 region has 15 residues. The V end was cut by 1 base, the J end by 5 bases, with 15 bases between. Germline V CDR1 and CDR2: SGHNT, YYREEE (reference sequence). CDR3 sequence: CASSLQTTGVETQYF. DNA for the CDR3: TGTGCCAGCAGCTTGCAGACTACCGGTGTGGAGACCCAGTACTTC.

This rearrangement joins TRBV7-2 to TRBJ2-5, with D perhaps matching TRBD2 (6 bases). The CDR3 length is 15 residues. The V end was cut by 5 bases, the J end by 7 bases, with 20 bases between. From germline, CDR1 is SGHTA and CDR2 FQGNSA. DNA of the CDR3: TGTGCCAGCAGCCCTGGGGCTTGGACTATTGGGACCCAGTACTTC. Translating gives CASSPGAWTIGTQYF.

This sequence joins TRBV2 and TRBJ2-1, with 13 bases fitting TRBD2. CDR1 and CDR2 from the germline V gene are SNHLY and FYNNEI. The trim removed 6 bases at V and 6 bases at J, leaving 5 bases unmatched. CDR3 size: 15 residues. The CDR3 sequence is CASSQGLAGANEQFF. The CDR3 nucleotides read TGTGCCAGCAGCCAAGGACTAGCGGGAGCCAATGAGCAGTTCTTC.

The J gene is TRBJ2-2, the V gene TRBV2, with a tentative D call TRBD2 (6 bases). The CDR3 has 14 amino acids. V was clipped by 4 bases and J by 0 bases, with 6 bases between them. Germline-derived CDR1 and CDR2 are SNHLY and FYNNEI. CDR3 protein: CASSGRANTGELFF. CDR3 nucleotide sequence: TGTGCCAGCAGTGGGAGGGCGAACACCGGGGAGCTGTTTTTT.

V and J are TRBV30 and TRBJ2-5; 9 bases are shared with TRBD2. Per the germline V gene, CDR1 is GTSNPN and CDR2 is SVGIG (reference sequence). The CDR3 totals 15 residues. V shed 3 bases and J 2 bases; nucleotides not matched to a gene: 7. The CDR3 reads CAWSSGAGGQETQYF. Here the CDR3 DNA reads TGTGCCTGGAGCTCAGGGGCGGGAGGGCAAGAGACCCAGTACTTC. The variable domain in full, completed from reference TRBV30 and TRBJ2-5, reads SQTIHQWPATLVQPVGSPLSLECTVEGTSNPNLYWYRQAAGRGLQLLFYSVGIGQISSEVPQNLSASRPQDRQFILSSKKLLLSDSGFYLCAWSSGAGGQETQYFGPGTRLLVL.

The chain couples TRBV19 to TRBJ1-2; maybe TRBD1 (6 bases). V was pared by 2 bases and J by 4 bases, with 23 bases between. This CDR3 comprises 18 residues. CDR1 and CDR2 (germline): LNHDA, SQIVND (reference sequence). The DNA of the CDR3 is TGTGCCAGTAGTATAATCCCCTCCACAGGGCAAAGTGCCTATGGCTACACCTTC. Residues: CASSIIPSTGQSAYGYTF.

This sequence joins TRBV7-3 and TRBJ2-1; TRBD2 matches at 15 bases. This CDR3 has 16 amino acids. The germline V gene encodes CDR1 SGHTA and CDR2 FQGTGA. The trim removed 1 base at V and 8 bases at J, leaving 3 bases unmatched. The CDR3 DNA sequence: TGTGCCAGCAGCTTAATGGGGACTAGCGGGAGGCATGAGCAGTTCTTC. Protein: CASSLMGTSGRHEQFF.

The genes are TRBV3-1 (or the pseudogene TRBV3-2) and TRBJ1-5, with no clear D. The CDR3 extends over 15 amino acids. Germline CDR1 reads LGHDT; CDR2 reads YNNKEL (reference sequence). Trimming shortened V by 0 bases and J by 4 bases, and 10 bases separated the two germline ends. CDR3 region: CASSQDRWQNQPQHF. CDR3 sequence (DNA): TGTGCCAGCAGCCAAGACCGCTGGCAAAATCAGCCCCAGCATTTT.

This clone showed up just once. This chain connects TRBV5-1 to TRBJ2-5, with TRBD2 matching 8 bases. V lost 3 bases to trimming and J lost 5 bases; unmatched junction nucleotides: 9. From germline, CDR1 is SGHRS and CDR2 YFSETQ. This CDR3 spans 15 amino acids. This CDR3 is CASSSSGLAGETQYF. In DNA, the CDR3 is TGCGCCAGCAGCTCCTCCGGACTAGCTGGGGAGACCCAGTACTTC. The entire variable domain, with the rest obtained from reference TRBV5-1 and TRBJ2-5, is as follows: KAGVTQTPRYLIKTRGQQVTLSCSPISGHRSVSWYQQTPGQGLQFLFEYFSETQRNKGNFPGRFSGRQFSNSRSEMNVSTLELGDSALYLCASSSSGLAGETQYFGPGTRLLVL.